A selection of T cell receptor beta chains follows, all from one sample in a study of blood T cell repertoires in COVID-19. Assay: immunoSEQ multiplex PCR; the TCRdb copy retains only in-frame clones and omits some. The table has just over 15,000 clones, 85% to 90% seen once. Sequencing was carried out using peripheral blood. These receptors were collected from a man aged 60 to 69 with acute or convalescent COVID-19. The CDR3 runs from the conserved cysteine through the conserved F or W. D genes are given only for firm matches. Clone size is given for some rows only: seen once, a few or many times, or a class if the clone is expanded.

TRBD1 | TRBJ2-3 | . | TRBV5-1 | TGCGCCAGCAGCACCGGACAGGGGACAGATACGCAGTATTTT | CASSTGQGTDTQYF
. | TRBJ1-1 | . | TRBV3-1/TRBV3-2 | TGTGCCAGCAGCCAGGGTCAGCGGGCTTTCTTT | CASSQGQRAFF
TRBD1 | TRBJ2-5 | . | TRBV30 | TGTGCCCAACGACAGGGGGCCGGTGAGACCCAGTACTTC | CAQRQGAGETQYF
. | TRBJ2-7 | . | TRBV19 | TGTGCCAGTAGTATTGCGGTCCCTCTCACCTACGAGCAGTACTTC | CASSIAVPLTYEQYF
TRBD1 | TRBJ1-2 | . | TRBV28 | TGTGCCAGCAGTTTAACAGGGGCCAACTATGGCTACACCTTC | CASSLTGANYGYTF
TRBD1 | TRBJ2-5 | once | TRBV2 | TGTGCCAGCAGGGTTCACGACAGGGCTTCACAAGAGACCCAGTACTTC | CASRVHDRASQETQYF
TRBD1 | TRBJ1-1 | few | TRBV19 | TGTGCCAGTAGTATAGTCGACAGGGGGCGAGCTTTCTTT | CASSIVDRGRAFF
. | TRBJ2-4 | . | TRBV21-1 | TGTGCCAGCAGCAACACATTAGCCAAAAACATTCAGTACTTC | CASSNTLAKNIQYF
. | TRBJ2-5 | . | TRBV19 | TGTGCCAGTAGTTCTTCCCTCGGACTAAACCAAGAGACCCAGTACTTC | CASSSSLGLNQETQYF
TRBD2 | TRBJ2-2 | . | TRBV7-2 | TGTGCCAGCAGCCTATCGACTAGCGGGGGAGGGGCCGGGGAGCTGTTTTTT | CASSLSTSGGGAGELFF
TRBD1 | TRBJ1-1 | . | TRBV5-1 | TGCGCCAGCAGCCCGGGACAGACGATGAACACTGAAGCTTTCTTT | CASSPGQTMNTEAFF
. | TRBJ2-7 | . | TRBV6-6 | TGTGCCAGCAGTTACTCTGGCAGCTCCTACGAGCAGTACTTC | CASSYSGSSYEQYF
. | TRBJ2-1 | few | TRBV9 | TGTGCCAGCAGCGTAGACGGACTTGGCGAGCAGTTCTTC | CASSVDGLGEQFF
TRBD1 | TRBJ1-2 | . | TRBV30 | TGTGCCTGGCTTCGGGACAGGGAGGGCTATGGCTACACCTTC | CAWLRDREGYGYTF
. | TRBJ1-1 | . | TRBV6-2/TRBV6-3 | TGTGCCAGCAGTCCCCCCGGGAGAAGAGAGAACACTGAAGCTTTCTTT | CASSPPGRRENTEAFF
TRBD2 | TRBJ2-1 | . | TRBV4-3 | TGCGCCAGCAGCCAAACAGACGTAGCGGGCCCTTACAATGAGCAGTTCTTC | CASSQTDVAGPYNEQFF
. | TRBJ2-7 | . | TRBV4-3 | TGCGCCAGCAGCCAAGGGGTCGCGGCGCACTACGAGCAGTACTTC | CASSQGVAAHYEQYF
. | TRBJ1-3 | . | TRBV7-3 | TGTGCCAGCAGCCCGCAGGATTCTGGAAACACCATATATTTT | CASSPQDSGNTIYF
. | TRBJ2-1 | few | TRBV5-1 | TGCGCCAGCAGCTCGCTACTTGGAGAAAATGAGCAGTTCTTC | CASSSLLGENEQFF
TRBD1 | TRBJ1-1 | . | TRBV3-1/TRBV3-2 | TGTGCCAGCAGTCCGGTACAGGGGGTTGCTGAAGCTTTCTTT | CASSPVQGVAEAFF
TRBD1 | TRBJ1-5 | . | TRBV19 | TGTGCCAGTAGTGACCGGGACAGCGATCAGCCCCAGCATTTT | CASSDRDSDQPQHF
TRBD2 | TRBJ2-2 | . | TRBV7-2 | TGTGCCAGCAGCATCCAACAACCGGGACTAGCGGGTTCCGGGGAGCTGTTTTTT | CASSIQQPGLAGSGELFF
. | TRBJ2-1 | . | TRBV7-2 | TGTGCCAGCAGCCTGCAGCGCAACAATGAGCAGTTCTTC | CASSLQRNNEQFF
TRBD2 | TRBJ2-1 | . | TRBV19 | TGTGCCAGTAGTAGTAGCGGGGGGGCCGCGGTCTACAATGAGCAGTTCTTC | CASSSSGGAAVYNEQFF
TRBD2 | TRBJ2-1 | . | TRBV4-1 | TGCGCCAGCAGCCAAGATCGGGGGGAGTCCTACAATGAGCAGTTCTTC | CASSQDRGESYNEQFF
TRBD1 | TRBJ1-1 | . | TRBV28 | TGTGCCAGCAGTGGGACAGGAAGGACTGAAGCTTTCTTT | CASSGTGRTEAFF
TRBD1 | TRBJ1-5 | . | TRBV19 | TGTGCCAGTAGAGAGGACAGGTTTAGTGGCAATCAGCCCCAGCATTTT | CASREDRFSGNQPQHF
. | TRBJ2-1 | . | TRBV20-1 | TGCAGTGCTAGCTCCGGTCGCGAGCAGTTCTTC | CSASSGREQFF
. | TRBJ2-7 | . | TRBV6-5 | TGTGCCAGCAGACGGGACTACGAGCAGTACTTC | CASRRDYEQYF
TRBD2 | TRBJ2-1 | . | TRBV19 | TGTGCCAGTAGTACTACTAGCGGTTCCTACAATGAGCAGTTCTTC | CASSTTSGSYNEQFF
TRBD1 | TRBJ1-2 | . | TRBV28 | TGTGCCAGCAGTTTGGGACAGGGGCCCAACTATGGCTACACCTTC | CASSLGQGPNYGYTF
. | TRBJ2-3 | . | TRBV6-5 | TGTGCCAGCAGTTACGTGGGCAGCACAGATACGCAGTATTTT | CASSYVGSTDTQYF
. | TRBJ1-3 | . | TRBV12-3/TRBV12-4 | TGTGCCAGCAGTTCGGTGGGAAACACCATATATTTT | CASSSVGNTIYF
TRBD1 | TRBJ2-7 | medium-sized | TRBV5-5 | TGTGCCAGCAGCTTGGGAGGTTTCGGGGACAGCTCCTACGAGCAGTACTTC | CASSLGGFGDSSYEQYF
. | TRBJ2-1 | . | TRBV7-7 | TGTGCTAGCAGCTTAGCACAGGGAAGCTACAATGAGCAGTTCTTC | CASSLAQGSYNEQFF
. | TRBJ1-4 | . | TRBV11-2 | TGTGCCAGCGGTCGCAGTGATAATGAAAAACTGTTTTTT | CASGRSDNEKLFF
. | TRBJ1-1 | . | TRBV7-2 | TGTGCCAGCAGCTTAAAGGGGCTGAACACTGAAGCTTTCTTT | CASSLKGLNTEAFF